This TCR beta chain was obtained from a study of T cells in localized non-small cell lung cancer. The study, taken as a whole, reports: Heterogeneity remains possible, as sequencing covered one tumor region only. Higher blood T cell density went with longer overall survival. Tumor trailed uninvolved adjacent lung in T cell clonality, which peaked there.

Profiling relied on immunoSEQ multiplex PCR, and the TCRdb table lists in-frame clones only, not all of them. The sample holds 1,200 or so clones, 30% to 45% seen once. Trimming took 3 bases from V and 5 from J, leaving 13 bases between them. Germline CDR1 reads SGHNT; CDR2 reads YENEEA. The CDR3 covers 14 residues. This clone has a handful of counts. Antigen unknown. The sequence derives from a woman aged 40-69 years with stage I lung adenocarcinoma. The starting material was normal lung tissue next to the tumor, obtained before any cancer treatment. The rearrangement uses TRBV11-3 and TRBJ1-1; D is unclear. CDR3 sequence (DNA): TGTGCCAGCAGCTTTGCCCGGGTGGATACTGAAGCTTTCTTT. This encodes CASSFARVDTEAFF.